The 10 T cell receptor beta chains presented below share a single source sample, sequenced in a study of radiation and T cells in renal cell carcinoma. Time point indicated: baseline pretreatment blood. Treatment in this sample: 15 Gy SBRT to primary tumor, nephrectomy 4 weeks later. The data were produced by immunoSEQ multiplex PCR, yet TCRdb's version contains in-frame clones alone and is incomplete. This table has 70,000 to 100,000 clones, 70% to 85% appearing once. Here the sequenced sample was blood, taken from a patient whose treatment included radiotherapy and nephrectomy. The source is a man in his sixties with renal cell carcinoma.

This clone was recorded once. The chain recombines TRBV2 with TRBJ2-1; D remains unclear. This CDR3 spans 14 amino acids. Trimming took off 1 base at V and 3 bases at J, with 7 bases between the two ends. Germline assignment: CDR1 SNHLY and CDR2 FYNNEI. For the CDR3, the DNA is TGTGCCAGCAGTGAAGGACTTCTCTACAATGAGCAGTTCTTC. It codes for CASSEGLLYNEQFF.

V gene TRBV18 combines with J gene TRBJ1-4, with D perhaps TRBD1 (6 bases). Trimming pared 3 bases from V and 8 bases from J, leaving 19 bases between. The V gene's germline CDR1 is KGHSH and CDR2 LQKENI. CDR3 length: 16 residues. CDR3: CASSPLTGGSGEKLFF. The CDR3 DNA is TGTGCCAGCTCACCTTTGACAGGCGGGTCGGGAGAAAAACTGTTTTTT.

The chain joins TRBV28 to TRBJ1-1; D perhaps matches TRBD1 (6 bases). The CDR3 contains 13 residues. From germline, CDR1 is MDHEN and CDR2 SYDVKM. V lost 6 bases and J 7 bases, leaving 15 bases between the germline ends. CDR3 protein: CASRLTGPLEAFF. For the CDR3, the DNA is TGTGCCAGCAGGCTAACAGGGCCCCTTGAAGCTTTCTTT.

The chain is built from TRBV10-3 and TRBJ2-5; D gene uncertain. V gave up 6 bases and J gave up 5 bases, with 10 bases separating them. The CDR3 runs to 12 residues. Germline CDR1 reads ENHRY; CDR2 reads SYGVKD. The CDR3 loop is CAIRDGLETQYF. The CDR3, as DNA: TGTGCCATCAGAGACGGATTGGAGACCCAGTACTTC.

CDR3 in amino acids: CASIEDVHNEQFF. CDR3 coding DNA: TGTGCCAGCATCGAAGATGTGCACAATGAGCAGTTCTTC. This chain joins TRBV6-1 and TRBJ2-1, with D unclear. The germline V gene has CDR1 MNHNS and CDR2 SASEGT. The CDR3 spans 13 residues. V was shortened by 7 bases and J by 5 bases, with 12 bases between the two germline ends.

This clone has a handful of counts. J is TRBJ1-1 and V is TRBV30, with 8 bases lining up with TRBD1. V trimming: 4 bases; J trimming: 1 base; junction bases outside the gene matches: 2. Germline CDR1 GTSNPN, CDR2 SVGIG (reference sequence). The CDR3 length is 13 residues. The CDR3 sequence: CAWNRGGNTEAFF. The CDR3 DNA is TGTGCCTGGAACAGGGGGGGGAACACTGAAGCTTTCTTT. Full variable domain (outside the CDR3, taken from reference TRBV30 and TRBJ1-1): SQTIHQWPATLVQPVGSPLSLECTVEGTSNPNLYWYRQAAGRGLQLLFYSVGIGQISSEVPQNLSASRPQDRQFILSSKKLLLSDSGFYLCAWNRGGNTEAFFGQGTRLTVV.

The chain carries TRBV13 and TRBJ1-1; tentative D call: TRBD1 (5 bases). Germline CDR1 reads PRHDT; CDR2 reads FYEKMQ (reference sequence). Trimming shortened V by 5 bases and J by 5 bases, and 21 bases separated the two germline ends. The CDR3 length is 16 residues. The CDR3 sequence is CASSPLGGEGWTEAFF. DNA of the CDR3: TGTGCCAGCAGCCCCCTTGGGGGGGAAGGTTGGACTGAAGCTTTCTTT.

This rearrangement joins TRBV2 to TRBJ1-1; D possibly corresponds to TRBD1 (6 bases). The germline CDR1 and CDR2 sequences are SNHLY and FYNNEI. The CDR3 length is 12 residues. The V and J ends lost 6 bases and 5 bases respectively, with 10 bases between them. CDR3 coding DNA: TGTGCCAGCAGCACAGGGTGGACTGAAGCTTTCTTT. Protein sequence: CASSTGWTEAFF.

This chain uses TRBV5-1 with TRBJ2-5, with 12 bases lining up with TRBD1. The CDR3 spans 17 residues. V was clipped by 5 bases and J by 5 bases; unmatched bases: 13. Germline V gene data show CDR1 as SGHRS and CDR2 as YFSETQ. CDR3 nucleotide sequence: TGCGCCAGCAGAATCCTTCTTGGGGACAGGGGGCGGGAGACCCAGTACTTC. Encoded protein: CASRILLGDRGRETQYF.

The chain links TRBV11-2 to TRBJ2-1; 8 bases fit TRBD1. The ends lost 4 bases at V and 6 bases at J; junction bases unmatched: 14. Germline-derived CDR1 and CDR2 are SGHAT and FQNNGV. CDR3 size: 17 residues. CDR3 nucleotides: TGTGCCAGCAGCTCGGACAGGGAAGCCTTATTATTCAATGAGCAGTTCTTC. It codes for CASSSDREALLFNEQFF.